This paragraph covers one T cell receptor (beta chain) sequence. Its target is not known. The CDR3 covers 16 residues. The V end was cut by 3 bases, the J end by 9 bases, with 24 bases between. Looked up from germline, CDR1 is SGHTS and CDR2 is YDEGEE. MiXCR was run by TCRdb on the reads, yielding one entry per CDR3 protein. Of about 400,000 distinct CDR3 sequences listed, about a sixth are singletons. The data originate from a study of T cell repertoires in cytomegalovirus infection. Study information: Evidence of both CMV infection and a matching HLA type came from public TCR beta signatures. Study-wide findings and caveats: HLA-C-restricted CMV clonotypes gave the most frequent clonotype in two of eight donors. Cumulative frequency of public TCR beta families picked out carriers of CMV plus the relevant HLA.

This receptor was identified in a human donor in good health (CMV status not recorded). Some clones in this sample may be carry-over from other donors' samples. Sequences were obtained from PBMCs. J is TRBJ2-5 and V is TRBV5-8; no clear D. CDR3 bases: TGTGCCAGCAGCTGGGATGCATGGACCGTCGATATGTCCCAGTACTTC. It encodes CASSWDAWTVDMSQYF.